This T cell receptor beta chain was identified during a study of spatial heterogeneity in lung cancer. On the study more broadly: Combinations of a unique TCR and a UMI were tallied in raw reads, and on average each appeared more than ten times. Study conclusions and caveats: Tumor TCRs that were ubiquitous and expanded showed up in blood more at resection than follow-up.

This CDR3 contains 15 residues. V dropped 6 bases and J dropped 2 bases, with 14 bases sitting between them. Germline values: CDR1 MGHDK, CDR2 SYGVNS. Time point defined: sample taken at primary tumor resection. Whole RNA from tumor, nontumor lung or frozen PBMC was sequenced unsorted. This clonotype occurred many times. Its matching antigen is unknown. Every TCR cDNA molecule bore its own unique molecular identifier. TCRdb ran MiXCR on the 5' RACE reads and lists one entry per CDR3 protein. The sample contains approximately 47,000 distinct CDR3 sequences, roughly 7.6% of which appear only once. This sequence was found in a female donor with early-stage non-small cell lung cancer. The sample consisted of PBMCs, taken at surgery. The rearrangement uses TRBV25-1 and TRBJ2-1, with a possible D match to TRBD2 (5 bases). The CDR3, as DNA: TGTGCCAGCAGCGGAGGACGGGCGACCTACAATGAGCAGTTCTTC. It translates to CASSGGRATYNEQFF. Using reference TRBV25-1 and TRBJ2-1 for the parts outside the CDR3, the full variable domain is EADIYQTPRYLVIGTGKKITLECSQTMGHDKMYWYQQDPGMELHLIHYSYGVNSTEKGDLSSESTVSRIRTEHFPLTLESARPSHTSQYLCASSGGRATYNEQFFGPGTRLTVL.